Each of the 27 T cell receptor beta chains below was sequenced from the same sample in a study of blood T cell repertoires in COVID-19 (dated by TCRdb to the early 2020s). The receptor library was made with the immunoSEQ multiplex PCR assay. Held by TCRdb, this immuneACCESS table contains in-frame sequences only and omits some clones. Under half of the omission traces to an unresolved V gene where checked; the cause of the rest is unknown. The sample contains over 20,000 clones, roughly 83% of them found a single time. The ten largest clonotypes hold about a quarter of the sample. Material: peripheral blood. The receptor set was obtained from a human donor with active COVID-19. The donor label of this sample is uncertain.

The V call is TRBV11-3, the J call TRBJ2-7, with a weak D call TRBD1 (6 bases). Trimming cost V 4 bases and J 0 bases, with 10 bases left between them. The CDR3 is 14 residues long. The V gene's germline CDR1 is SGHNT and CDR2 YENEEA. CDR3 in amino acids: CASSSNRDSYEQYF. The CDR3 region has the DNA TGTGCCAGCAGCTCCAACAGGGACTCCTACGAGCAGTACTTC.

This clone was picked up one time. The chain combines TRBV28 with TRBJ2-5; TRBD2 is a possible D gene (6 bases). The CDR3 loop spans 16 amino acids. Germline CDR1 and CDR2: MDHEN and SYDVKM. V lost 6 bases and J 2 bases, leaving 19 bases between the germline ends. CDR3 amino acids: CASSSPGDLLQETQYF. The CDR3 DNA reads as TGTGCCAGCAGCTCTCCGGGAGACCTGCTTCAAGAGACCCAGTACTTC.

The chain carries TRBV19 and TRBJ2-4; 9 bases agree with TRBD2. V shed 2 bases, J shed 6 bases, and the junction held 23 bases outside the gene matches. The length of the CDR3 is 21 residues. Per the germline V gene, CDR1 is LNHDA and CDR2 is SQIVND (reference sequence). The CDR3 loop reads CASSIPPGLATWRLIINIQYF. CDR3 sequence (DNA): TGTGCCAGTAGTATACCCCCGGGACTAGCTACGTGGCGGCTGATAATAAACATTCAGTACTTC.

This clone has just one count. The chain employs TRBV5-4 and TRBJ1-3; D perhaps matches TRBD1 (6 bases). This CDR3 region has 16 residues. The germline gives CDR1 SGHNT, CDR2 YYREEE (reference sequence). V lost 3 bases and J lost 2, with 15 bases in between. In DNA, the CDR3 is TGTGCCAGCAGCTGGGGGGGCAGGGGAACTGGAAACACCATATATTTT. The encoded protein is CASSWGGRGTGNTIYF.

This clone was counted between two and nine times. The V call is TRBV5-1, the J call TRBJ1-6; 7 nucleotides align to TRBD1. The CDR3 has 16 amino acids. Germline lookup yields CDR1 SGHRS and CDR2 YFSETQ. V lost 0 bases to trimming and J lost 5 bases; unmatched junction nucleotides: 5. CDR3 sequence reads: CASSLAGTENNSPLHF. CDR3 in DNA: TGCGCCAGCAGCTTGGCCGGGACAGAGAATAATTCACCCCTCCACTTT.

J is TRBJ1-4 and V is TRBV13, with TRBD1 matching 7 bases. Germline V gene data show CDR1 as PRHDT and CDR2 as FYEKMQ (reference sequence). Trimming cost V 8 bases and J 3 bases; bases outside gene matches: 3. This CDR3 spans 13 amino acids. DNA of the CDR3: TGTGCCAGCGCGGGACAGTCTAATGAAAAACTGTTTTTT. Translation: CASAGQSNEKLFF.

This chain links TRBV9 with TRBJ1-2, with 7 nucleotides matching TRBD1. CDR1 is SGDLS, CDR2 YYNGEE, per germline. Unmatched junction bases numbered 8, after V lost 0 bases and J lost 3 bases. The CDR3 has 16 amino acids. CDR3 region: CASSVGGGRGHYGYTF. The CDR3 DNA follows: TGTGCCAGCAGCGTAGGCGGCGGTAGGGGGCACTATGGCTACACCTTC. Full variable domain (remainder filled in from reference TRBV9 and TRBJ1-2): DSGVTQTPKHLITATGQRVTLRCSPRSGDLSVYWYQQSLDQGLQFLIQYYNGEERAKGNILERFSAQQFPDLHSELNLSSLELGDSALYFCASSVGGGRGHYGYTFGSGTRLTVV.

V is TRBV7-3 and J is TRBJ2-5, with D maybe TRBD2 (5 bases). This CDR3 is built from 11 residues. The germline V gene has CDR1 SGHTA and CDR2 FQGTGA. V dropped 4 bases and J dropped 5 bases, with 5 bases sitting between them. This CDR3 reads CASSWRETQYF. The CDR3 bases are TGTGCCAGCAGCTGGAGGGAGACCCAGTACTTC.

The chain recombines TRBV5-1 with TRBJ2-3; a possible D gene is TRBD1 (5 bases). Germline V CDR1 and CDR2: SGHRS, YFSETQ. Trimming shortened V by 1 base and J by 1 base, and 10 bases separated the two germline ends. The CDR3 loop spans 15 amino acids. CDR3 residues: CASSLRQGGTDTQYF. DNA for the CDR3: TGCGCCAGCAGCTTGCGGCAGGGTGGCACAGATACGCAGTATTTT.

In nucleotides, the CDR3 is TGTGCCATCAGTGGGGCCGCCTGGGGACAGGGGTCCTACGAGCAGTACTTC. Translated, it gives CAISGAAWGQGSYEQYF. The gene calls are TRBV10-3 and TRBJ2-7; 10 bases match TRBD1. Germline V gene sequence: CDR1 ENHRY, CDR2 SYGVKD. The CDR3 is 17 residues long. V dropped 4 bases and J dropped 1; count of bases not matched to a gene: 10.

This chain links TRBV15 with TRBJ2-7, with D perhaps TRBD1 (6 bases). The CDR3 spans 15 residues. The V end lost 0 bases, the J end lost 0 bases, and 9 bases lay between the germline ends. Germline V gene lookup returns CDR1 LNHNV and CDR2 YYDKDF (reference sequence). The CDR3 DNA is TGTGCCACCAGCAGAGATCTGGACAGCTCCTACGAGCAGTACTTC. Translated: CATSRDLDSSYEQYF.

The chain combines TRBV12-3 or TRBV12-4 with TRBJ1-1, with D possibly TRBD1 on 6 matching bases. The CDR3 is 13 amino acids. The germline V and J ends were trimmed by 1 base and 3 bases, with 6 bases remaining between them. The CDR3 nucleotides read TGTGCCAGCAGTTTAGGGGGGCACACTGAAGCTTTCTTT. Translating gives CASSLGGHTEAFF.

The chain is built from TRBV11-3 and TRBJ1-1; no reliable D call. The CDR3 length is 15 residues. Trimming took 5 bases from V and 0 from J, leaving 13 bases between them. CDR1 SGHNT and CDR2 YENEEA come from the germline V gene. Written as DNA, the CDR3 is TGTGCCAGCAGCATCCAAGGAGGAATGAACACTGAAGCTTTCTTT. It encodes CASSIQGGMNTEAFF.

The gene calls are TRBV5-4 and TRBJ2-1; 9 bases map to TRBD2. From germline, CDR1 is SGHNT and CDR2 YYREEE (reference sequence). After removal of 2 bases from V and 8 bases from J, the junction contained 14 bases not matched to a gene. The CDR3 loop spans 17 amino acids. The CDR3 loop reads CASSFPAGREGRDEQFF. The CDR3 coding sequence is TGTGCCAGCAGCTTCCCGGCGGGGCGGGAGGGCCGGGATGAGCAGTTCTTC.

The chain links TRBV2 to TRBJ2-3, with 11 positions matching TRBD2. This CDR3 comprises 14 residues. From germline, CDR1 is SNHLY and CDR2 FYNNEI. V gave up 4 bases and J gave up 15 bases; unmatched junction bases: 12. The CDR3 region is CASSAGLAGGKGYF. Here the CDR3 DNA reads TGTGCCAGCAGTGCAGGGCTAGCGGGGGGTAAAGGATATTTT.

This chain joins TRBV5-1 and TRBJ1-2, with a possible D match to TRBD1 (6 bases). Trimming took 4 bases from V and 6 from J, leaving 10 bases between them. Looked up from germline, CDR1 is SGHRS and CDR2 is YFSETQ. The CDR3 totals 12 residues. The CDR3 reads CASSVKGDGYTF. The CDR3 region has the DNA TGCGCCAGCAGCGTGAAGGGGGATGGCTACACCTTC.

The rearrangement uses TRBV28 and TRBJ2-5, with TRBD1 identical over 10 bases. Looked up from germline, CDR1 is MDHEN and CDR2 is SYDVKM. The J segment lost 6 bases and the V segment lost 5 bases, leaving 12 bases of the junction unmatched. CDR3 length equals 16 residues. The CDR3 coding sequence is TGTGCCAGCAGTCTATTGAGGGACAGGGGTATACAGACCCAGTACTTC. It yields the protein CASSLLRDRGIQTQYF. Complete variable domain (other parts from reference TRBV28 and TRBJ2-5): DVKVTQSSRYLVKRTGEKVFLECVQDMDHENMFWYRQDPGLGLRLIYFSYDVKMKEKGDIPEGYSVSREKKERFSLILESASTNQTSMYLCASSLLRDRGIQTQYFGPGTRLLVL.

The genes are TRBV7-8 and TRBJ2-7; 11 bases agree with TRBD2. Germline CDR1 and CDR2: SGHVS and FQNEAQ. This CDR3 has 17 amino acids. With 5 bases clipped from V and 2 bases from J, the junction kept 11 bases outside the gene matches. CDR3 sequence: CASSPIASGRITYEQYF. The CDR3 DNA sequence: TGTGCCAGCAGCCCTATCGCTAGCGGGAGGATAACCTACGAGCAGTACTTC.

The V gene is TRBV19, the J gene TRBJ2-1; 8 positions agree with TRBD2. The CDR3 spans 16 residues. Germline lookup yields CDR1 LNHDA and CDR2 SQIVND (reference sequence). V lost 5 bases to trimming and J lost 0 bases; unmatched junction nucleotides: 6. Written as DNA, the CDR3 is TGTGCCAGTAGTCCGGAGCGGGGGAGCTCCTACAATGAGCAGTTCTTC. Protein sequence: CASSPERGSSYNEQFF. Variable domain in full (rest from reference TRBV19 and TRBJ2-1): DGGITQSPKYLFRKEGQNVTLSCEQNLNHDAMYWYRQDPGQGLRLIYYSQIVNDFQKGDIAEGYSVSREKKESFPLTVTSAQKNPTAFYLCASSPERGSSYNEQFFGPGTRLTVL.

The rearrangement joins TRBV28 to TRBJ2-7; no definite D call. Trimming cost V 5 bases and J 2 bases, with 13 bases left between them. The germline V gene encodes CDR1 MDHEN and CDR2 SYDVKM. The CDR3 extends over 14 amino acids. CDR3 DNA: TGTGCCAGCAGTGTTGAACGGTTGACCTACGAGCAGTACTTC. The encoded protein is CASSVERLTYEQYF. Drawing the rest from reference TRBV28 and TRBJ2-7, the complete variable domain is DVKVTQSSRYLVKRTGEKVFLECVQDMDHENMFWYRQDPGLGLRLIYFSYDVKMKEKGDIPEGYSVSREKKERFSLILESASTNQTSMYLCASSVERLTYEQYFGPGTRLTVT.

V gene TRBV18 combines with J gene TRBJ1-5; D remains unclear. CDR3 length: 16 amino acids. V lost 3 bases, J lost 2 bases, and 14 bases lay in between. Germline values: CDR1 KGHSH, CDR2 LQKENI. CDR3 sequence: CASSPPSLAGNQPQHF. CDR3 coding DNA: TGTGCCAGCTCACCGCCTAGCCTTGCGGGCAATCAGCCCCAGCATTTT.

This chain uses TRBV9 with TRBJ2-6, with 7 bases lining up with TRBD1. J was trimmed by 0 bases and V by 0 bases; bases with no gene match: 3. Looked up from germline, CDR1 is SGDLS and CDR2 is YYNGEE. This CDR3 is built from 17 residues. The chain's CDR3 is CASSVEGAYSGANVLTF. CDR3 bases: TGTGCCAGCAGCGTAGAGGGGGCTTACTCTGGGGCCAACGTCCTGACTTTC.

CDR3 DNA sequence: TGTGCCAGCAGCTTAGATTTTCTGAGGGAGCAGTTCTTC. It encodes CASSLDFLREQFF. The rearrangement joins TRBV11-2 to TRBJ2-1; D is ambiguous. The CDR3 has 13 residues. V dropped 0 bases and J dropped 10 bases, with 10 bases sitting between them. Germline values: CDR1 SGHAT, CDR2 FQNNGV.

The V call is TRBV6-6, the J call TRBJ2-7; 10 nucleotides agree with TRBD1. The J segment lost 6 bases and the V segment lost 7 bases, leaving 6 bases of the junction unmatched. The CDR3 is 13 amino acids. Germline V gives CDR1 MNHNY, CDR2 SVGAGI (reference sequence). DNA for the CDR3: TGTGCCAGCACCGGGACAGGGGATGGCGAGCAGTACTTC. This encodes CASTGTGDGEQYF.

The V call is TRBV28, the J call TRBJ2-7, with D possibly matching TRBD1 (5 bases). The CDR3 sequence is 13 residues long. Germline V lookup: CDR1 MDHEN, CDR2 SYDVKM. Trimming removed 3 bases at V and 2 bases at J, with 8 bases between. For the CDR3, the DNA is TGTGCCAGCAGTTTGGTACAGGCCTACGAGCAGTACTTC. It specifies CASSLVQAYEQYF.

This clone is labeled medium-sized (0.01 to 0.1%). This chain connects TRBV19 to TRBJ1-4; D is perhaps TRBD1 (6 bases). The CDR3 is 13 residues long. The V end was cut by 6 bases, the J end by 5 bases, with 10 bases between. CDR1 is LNHDA and CDR2 is SQIVND in the germline V gene (reference sequence). As DNA, the CDR3 is TGTGCCAGTAGAAGGGGACAAAATGAAAAACTGTTTTTT. Encoded protein: CASRRGQNEKLFF.

The gene calls are TRBV6-5 and TRBJ2-1; perhaps TRBD2 as D (5 bases). V lost 2 bases, J lost 3 bases, and 11 bases lay in between. Germline V gene sequence: CDR1 MNHEY, CDR2 SVGAGI. This CDR3 contains 15 residues. In DNA form, the CDR3 reads TGTGCCAGCAGTTACACTCCTAGCATCTACAATGAGCAGTTCTTC. Its translation: CASSYTPSIYNEQFF.